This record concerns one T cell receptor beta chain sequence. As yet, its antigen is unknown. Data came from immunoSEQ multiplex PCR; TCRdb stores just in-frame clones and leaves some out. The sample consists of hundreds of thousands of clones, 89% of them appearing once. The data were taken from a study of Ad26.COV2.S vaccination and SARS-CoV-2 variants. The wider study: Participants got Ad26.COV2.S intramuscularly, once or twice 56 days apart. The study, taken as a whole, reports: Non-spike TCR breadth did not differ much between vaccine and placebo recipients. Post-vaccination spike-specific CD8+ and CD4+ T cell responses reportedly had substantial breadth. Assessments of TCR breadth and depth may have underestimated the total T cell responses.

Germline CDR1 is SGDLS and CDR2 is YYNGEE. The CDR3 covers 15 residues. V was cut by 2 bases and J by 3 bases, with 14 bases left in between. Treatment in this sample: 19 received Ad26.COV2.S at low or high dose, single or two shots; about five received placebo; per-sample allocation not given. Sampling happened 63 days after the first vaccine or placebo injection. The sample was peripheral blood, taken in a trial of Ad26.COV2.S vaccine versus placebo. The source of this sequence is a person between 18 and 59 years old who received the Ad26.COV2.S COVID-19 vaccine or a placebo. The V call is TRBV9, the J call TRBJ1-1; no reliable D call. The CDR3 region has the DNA TGTGCCAGCAGCGTTCAGACCAGCCTTCACACTGAAGCTTTCTTT. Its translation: CASSVQTSLHTEAFF.